This T cell receptor beta chain was profiled in a study of blood T cell repertoires in COVID-19. The CDR3 is made up of 12 amino acids. Germline CDR1 reads MNHEY; CDR2 reads SVGEGT. V was shortened by 5 bases and J by 15 bases, with 18 bases between the two germline ends. Method: immunoSEQ multiplex PCR; TCRdb's copy keeps in-frame clones and lacks some. The sample consists of over 200,000 clones, approximately 81% of them appearing once. This clonotype was sampled from a woman in her fifties or sixties with acute COVID-19. This chain uses TRBV6-2 or TRBV6-3 with TRBJ2-3; D possibly corresponds to TRBD1 (5 bases). Material: PBMCs or T cells enriched from blood (not recorded which). Here the CDR3 DNA reads TGTGCCAGCAGTCAACCACTATCCCAGGGATATTTT. This codes for CASSQPLSQGYF.